This entry features one T cell receptor beta chain sequence. The antigen is undetermined. This was the immunoSEQ version 4 assay in survey mode. Here immunoSEQ multiplex PCR was the method, and the copy in TCRdb shows in-frame clones only, minus some. The repertoire holds 15,000 to 20,000 clones, with 65% as singletons. These data are taken from a study of persistence of HIV-infected CD4 T cells. About the study: Suppressive ART had lasted a median of roughly eight years.

Trimming removed 2 bases at V and 0 bases at J, with 6 bases between. The germline V gene encodes CDR1 SGHNT and CDR2 YYREEE (reference sequence). This CDR3 comprises 13 residues. Study-level findings and limits: Compared with CD3/CD28-stimulated cells, CMV- and Gag-responding cells showed lower TCRbeta richness. Degenerate expanded CDR3beta sequences were enriched among CMV- and Gag-responding cells.

Stimulation used approximately 10 ug/mL lysate from CMV-infected fibroblasts. CD4+ T cells upregulating both CD40 ligand and CD69 were sorted as responding cells. Sequences were derived from CD4+ T cells sorted from PBMCs after approximately 19-hour stimulation, sampled from a patient who received antiretroviral therapy. The receptor was isolated from an adult woman with HIV who was CMV-seropositive. The chain uses TRBV5-4 and TRBJ2-7; a weak D match, TRBD2 (5 bases). CDR3 loop: CASSLGSSYEQYF. The CDR3 DNA reads TGTGCCAGCAGCTTAGGGAGCTCCTACGAGCAGTACTTC.